This T cell receptor (beta chain) was obtained from a study of OX40 agonist ivuxolimab in advanced cancers. Across the whole study: Ivuxolimab is an agonistic anti-OX40 (CD134) antibody, and patients were treated with it. Every 2 weeks, ivuxolimab was infused into the patients intravenously at between 0.01 and 10 mg/kg.

Notes on this clone: The antigen is unknown.

Study-wide results and limits: In the expanded peripheral T cells, antigen specificity was never determined.

Germline CDR1 and CDR2: SNHLY and FYNNEI. This CDR3 is built from 13 residues. V gave up 9 bases and J gave up 2 bases, with 8 bases separating them. The data were produced by immunoSEQ multiplex PCR, yet TCRdb's version contains in-frame clones alone and is incomplete. The table includes under 80,000 clones, about nine tenths detected once. The sample was CD4+ or CD8+ T cells sorted from blood, taken in a trial of the OX40 agonist ivuxolimab. This receptor was taken from an adult with an advanced solid tumor such as melanoma, head and neck, liver or kidney cancer. This chain connects TRBV2 to TRBJ2-6; the D is unclear. The CDR3 spells CASGNTGANVLTF. CDR3 nucleotides: TGTGCCAGTGGGAATACTGGGGCCAACGTCCTGACTTTC.